This record covers a single T cell receptor beta chain. The data belong to a study of cytomegalovirus exposure and HLA in healthy donors. The table came from immunoSEQ multiplex PCR; TCRdb's copy has only in-frame clones and leaves some out. The data contain about 360,000 clones, more than 80% of them singletons. The junction had 8 bases not matched to a gene; V was cut back by 4 bases and J by 3 bases. The germline gives CDR1 SGHAT, CDR2 FQNNGV. This CDR3 comprises 16 residues. The chain carries TRBV11-2 and TRBJ2-7; TRBD2 matches at 11 bases. The sequenced sample consisted of PBMCs. This receptor was taken from a woman aged 18-35 years in good health and CMV-seronegative. In nucleotides, the CDR3 is TGTGCCAGCAGCTGGGGGACTAGCGGCACTTACTACGAGCAGTACTTC. Translation gives CASSWGTSGTYYEQYF.